The 28 T cell receptor beta chains below all came from one sample that was sequenced in a study of T cells after posttransplantation cyclophosphamide. Cyclophosphamide on days +3 and +4 followed busulfan-fludarabine conditioning and a marrow graft. Clones were sequenced by immunoSEQ multiplex PCR, and TCRdb holds only the in-frame ones, with some missing. The sample consists of tens of thousands of clones, roughly 73% of them appearing once. Sample: CD4+ T cells sorted from blood, taken just over 1,900 days after a stem cell transplant with posttransplant cyclophosphamide. The receptors come from a female patient between 40 and 55 years old who received an allogeneic stem cell transplant from a related donor, was CMV-positive, and had no GVHD. Some T cells may have come from the graft donor.

The chain uses TRBV9 and TRBJ2-7; 10 nucleotides match TRBD1. The CDR3 extends over 16 amino acids. The junction had 9 bases not matched to a gene; V was cut back by 4 bases and J by 2 bases. CDR1 is SGDLS and CDR2 is YYNGEE in the germline V gene. The CDR3 DNA reads as TGTGCCAGCAGCCCCTTTAGGACAGGGGGGCCCTACGAGCAGTACTTC. Protein: CASSPFRTGGPYEQYF.

The genes are TRBV20-1 and TRBJ2-7; D gene unclear. This CDR3 is built from 11 residues. Germline V gives CDR1 DFQATT, CDR2 SNEGSKA (reference sequence). Trimming left V 3 bases short and J 0 bases short, with 3 bases between. In DNA, the CDR3 is TGCAGTGCTAGTAACTCCTACGAGCAGTACTTC. It translates to CSASNSYEQYF.

V and J are TRBV29-1 and TRBJ2-3, with 10 bases aligning to TRBD2. In germline, CDR1 is SQVTM, CDR2 ANQGSEA. Unmatched junction bases numbered 5, after V lost 6 bases and J lost 2 bases. CDR3 size: 14 residues. CDR3 bases: TGCAGCGTAACACTAGCGGGGCTCACAGATACGCAGTATTTT. As protein: CSVTLAGLTDTQYF.

The chain combines TRBV5-1 with TRBJ2-2; D ambiguous. The CDR3 has 15 residues. Germline V gives CDR1 SGHRS, CDR2 YFSETQ. Deletions cut 0 bases from V and 0 bases from J, with 6 bases between. The CDR3 bases are TGCGCCAGCAGCTTGGCAGTTTCGAACACCGGGGAGCTGTTTTTT. Its translation: CASSLAVSNTGELFF.

This chain links TRBV28 with TRBJ2-7, with 9 bases fitting TRBD1. V lost 6 bases, J lost 4 bases, and 4 bases stayed unmatched. The CDR3 loop spans 13 amino acids. The V gene's germline CDR1 is MDHEN and CDR2 SYDVKM. Here the CDR3 reads CASSLQGAYEQYF. The CDR3 DNA reads TGTGCCAGCAGCCTACAGGGGGCATACGAGCAGTACTTC.

The chain has TRBV19 and TRBJ1-6, with 8 bases that match TRBD1. This CDR3 comprises 13 residues. Germline trimming cut 10 bases from V and 4 bases from J; bases unmatched to any gene: 3. CDR1 is LNHDA, CDR2 SQIVND, per germline (reference sequence). The CDR3 nucleotides read TGTGCCACCCGGGACAGGTATAATTCACCCCTCCACTTT. Protein: CATRDRYNSPLHF.

V and J are TRBV19 and TRBJ1-3; no clear D. V was pared by 2 bases and J by 1 base, with 6 bases between. CDR1 and CDR2 from the germline V gene are LNHDA and SQIVND (reference sequence). The CDR3 loop spans 14 amino acids. The CDR3 sequence: CASSISQSGNTIYF. The CDR3, as DNA: TGTGCCAGTAGTATAAGTCAGTCTGGAAACACCATATATTTT.

This chain joins TRBV18 and TRBJ2-1; no definite D call. The V gene's germline CDR1 is KGHSH and CDR2 LQKENI. This CDR3 spans 13 amino acids. Trimming stripped 0 bases from V and 6 bases from J, with 6 bases between. CDR3 region: CASSPPMRNEQFF. The CDR3 nucleotides are TGTGCCAGCTCACCACCTATGCGCAATGAGCAGTTCTTC.

The V gene is TRBV28, the J gene TRBJ2-6; D unresolved. Germline-derived CDR1 and CDR2 are MDHEN and SYDVKM. The CDR3 totals 15 residues. V was cut by 6 bases and J by 2 bases, with 11 bases left in between. CDR3 DNA: TGTGCCAGCAGGCCCCAGGTCGCTGGGGCCAACGTCCTGACTTTC. Protein: CASRPQVAGANVLTF.

The CDR3 DNA reads TGTGCCAGCAAGAACAGGGGTGGTGGCACAGATACGCAGTATTTT. The encoded protein is CASKNRGGGTDTQYF. The chain couples TRBV6-5 to TRBJ2-3; 7 positions agree with TRBD1. The V gene end was trimmed by 7 bases and the J gene end by 1 base; junction bases not matched to a gene: 8. Germline loops: CDR1 MNHEY, CDR2 SVGAGI. The CDR3 loop spans 15 amino acids.

As to this clone: One end of the junction varies from germline; a read error may be responsible. The gene calls are TRBV19 and TRBJ2-3; a possible D gene is TRBD2 (5 bases). Germline CDR1 reads LNHDA; CDR2 reads SQIVND (reference sequence). This CDR3 spans 14 amino acids. CDR3 in amino acids: CASSIRSSTDTQYF. DNA for the CDR3: TGTGCCAGTAGTATCCGTTCTAGCACAGATACGCAGTATTTC.

This chain connects TRBV27 to TRBJ1-6; no clear D gene. The CDR3 consists of 15 residues. Per the germline V gene, CDR1 is MNHEY and CDR2 is SMNVEV (reference sequence). V shed 7 bases and J shed 5 bases, with 15 bases lying between them. Written as DNA, the CDR3 is TGTGCCAGCACCTACATTGGGCCGAATAATTCACCCCTCCACTTT. It is translated as CASTYIGPNNSPLHF.

This chain uses TRBV18 with TRBJ1-1; D is perhaps TRBD1 (6 bases). The germline V gene encodes CDR1 KGHSH and CDR2 LQKENI. Trimming removed 5 bases at V and 3 bases at J, with 10 bases between. The length of the CDR3 is 13 residues. CDR3 region: CASSKQGDTEAFF. As DNA, the CDR3 is TGTGCCAGCTCAAAACAGGGAGACACTGAAGCTTTCTTT.

V gene TRBV6-1 combines with J gene TRBJ1-5, with a weak D call TRBD1 (6 bases). CDR1 and CDR2 (germline): MNHNS, SASEGT. The CDR3 loop spans 15 amino acids. Trimming took off 4 bases at V and 3 bases at J, with 13 bases between the two ends. As DNA, the CDR3 is TGTGCCAGCAGTGTGGACAGTACGTTCAATCAGCCCCAGCATTTT. The encoded protein is CASSVDSTFNQPQHF.

The rearrangement joins TRBV9 to TRBJ1-3; 9 bases match TRBD1. Germline CDR1 SGDLS, CDR2 YYNGEE. The CDR3 spans 14 residues. Trimming at V came to 8 bases and at J to 4 bases, leaving 7 bases not matched to a gene. The CDR3 DNA reads as TGTGCCAGACTAACAGGGGGCCGGGGAAACACCATATATTTT. Encoded protein: CARLTGGRGNTIYF.

Here the CDR3 DNA reads TGTGCCAGCAGTTACTCGAAGTGGGCAACCGGGGAGCTGTTTTTT. The encoded protein is CASSYSKWATGELFF. The chain joins TRBV6-6 to TRBJ2-2; D is unclear. Germline CDR1 and CDR2: MNHNY and SVGAGI (reference sequence). This CDR3 is built from 15 residues. V dropped 0 bases and J dropped 5 bases, with 10 bases sitting between them.

This clone was seen only once. The chain combines TRBV7-2 with TRBJ1-4; a possible D gene is TRBD1 (6 bases). The germline V gene has CDR1 SGHTA and CDR2 FQGNSA. The CDR3 covers 16 residues. With 3 bases removed from V and 0 bases from J, the gap between germline ends came to 11 bases. CDR3 residues: CASSFPRTATNEKLFF. The CDR3 DNA is TGTGCCAGCAGCTTCCCGAGGACAGCAACTAATGAAAAACTGTTTTTT.

This clone was seen a single time. The chain carries TRBV28 and TRBJ1-5, with a possible D match to TRBD1 (6 bases). CDR3 length: 15 residues. Trimming cost V 1 base and J 3 bases, with 10 bases left between them. Germline assignment: CDR1 MDHEN and CDR2 SYDVKM. DNA of the CDR3: TGTGCCAGCAGTTTATTTACAGGGAACAATCAGCCCCAGCATTTT. Translation: CASSLFTGNNQPQHF.

The chain has TRBV7-9 and TRBJ1-2; D unresolved. Germline CDR1 and CDR2: SEHNR and FQNEAQ (reference sequence). V was cut by 5 bases and J by 4 bases, with 14 bases left in between. This CDR3 is 14 amino acids long. This CDR3 reads CASSRAGGSYGYTF. CDR3 nucleotides: TGTGCCAGCAGCCGGGCGGGCGGAAGCTATGGCTACACCTTC.

This chain uses TRBV5-1 with TRBJ1-1; 7 bases align to TRBD1. V shed 0 bases, J shed 5 bases, and the junction held 13 bases outside the gene matches. Germline values: CDR1 SGHRS, CDR2 YFSETQ. The CDR3 has 17 amino acids. The DNA for the CDR3 is TGCGCCAGCAGCTTGGGTGGACAGGACCCTCGGGGGACTGAAGCTTTCTTT. It encodes CASSLGGQDPRGTEAFF.

Concerning this clone: Other DNA variants within this sample encode the same CDR3. The rearrangement uses TRBV5-1 and TRBJ2-3; D is undetermined. The V gene's germline CDR1 is SGHRS and CDR2 YFSETQ. The V end was cut by 1 base, the J end by 2 bases, with 5 bases between. This CDR3 contains 13 residues. The DNA for the CDR3 is TGCGCCAGCAGCTTGCCCTCCACAGATACGCAGTATTTT. This translates into CASSLPSTDTQYF.

The CDR3 loop reads CASSLRQGDEQYF. CDR3 nucleotide sequence: TGTGCCAGCAGCTTAAGGCAGGGGGACGAGCAGTACTTC. The V gene is TRBV7-3, the J gene TRBJ2-7; the match to TRBD1 covers 7 bases. With V trimmed by 1 base and J by 5 bases, 2 bases remained unmatched. This CDR3 comprises 13 residues. Germline values: CDR1 SGHTA, CDR2 FQGTGA.

V is TRBV5-1 and J is TRBJ2-5, with 9 bases that match TRBD1. Trimming cost V 2 bases and J 4 bases; bases outside gene matches: 3. The germline V gene has CDR1 SGHRS and CDR2 YFSETQ. This CDR3 comprises 14 residues. Written as DNA, the CDR3 is TGCGCCAGCAGCTTTGACAGGGGGGGAGAGACCCAGTACTTC. It yields the protein CASSFDRGGETQYF.

In this sample, this clone turned up once. This chain joins TRBV2 and TRBJ2-1; TRBD2 agrees at 14 bases. With 9 bases clipped from V and 9 bases from J, the junction kept 7 bases outside the gene matches. The CDR3 has 14 amino acids. Germline CDR1 is SNHLY and CDR2 is FYNNEI. CDR3 nucleotides: TGTGCCAGTACCGGGACTAGCGGGGGCGGTGAGCAGTTCTTC. This sequence encodes CASTGTSGGGEQFF.

This chain joins TRBV4-1 and TRBJ1-2; TRBD1 agrees at 8 bases. The CDR3 runs 14 residues. Germline V gives CDR1 MGHRA, CDR2 YSYEKL. The V and J ends lost 6 bases and 7 bases, in that order; junction bases with no gene match: 10. The CDR3 reads CASRPQGAPGGYTF. In nucleotides, the CDR3 is TGCGCCAGCAGGCCGCAGGGGGCGCCGGGTGGCTACACCTTC.

This chain joins TRBV5-1 and TRBJ2-2, with D perhaps TRBD1 (6 bases). Germline V gives CDR1 SGHRS, CDR2 YFSETQ. V was shortened by 4 bases and J by 7 bases, with 17 bases between the two germline ends. This CDR3 is built from 15 residues. CDR3 protein: CASSVQQGRNGELFF. The CDR3 DNA sequence: TGCGCCAGCAGCGTACAGCAGGGGCGGAACGGGGAGCTGTTTTTT.

This clone came up once. V gene TRBV5-4 combines with J gene TRBJ2-1; 9 bases map to TRBD2. The CDR3 has 17 residues. V trimming: 5 bases; J trimming: 8 bases; junction bases outside the gene matches: 17. Germline V gene lookup returns CDR1 SGHNT and CDR2 YYREEE (reference sequence). In DNA, the CDR3 is TGTGCCAGCAGGCCCGGGACTAGCAGTCCCTTTAGCCATGAGCAGTTCTTC. Protein sequence: CASRPGTSSPFSHEQFF. Full variable domain (missing parts from reference TRBV5-4 and TRBJ2-1): ETGVTQSPTHLIKTRGQQVTLRCSSQSGHNTVSWYQQALGQGPQFIFQYYREEENGRGNFPPRFSGLQFPNYSSELNVNALELDDSALYLCASRPGTSSPFSHEQFFGPGTRLTVL.

The rearrangement links TRBV11-1 to TRBJ2-3; TRBD2 matches at 15 bases. The CDR3 covers 16 residues. The ends lost 5 bases at V and 4 bases at J; junction bases unmatched: 4. Germline V gene data show CDR1 as SGHAT and CDR2 as FQDESV (reference sequence). The DNA of the CDR3 is TGTGCCAGCAGCCGGGGACTAGCGGGGGGCCCAGATACGCAGTATTTT. Encoded protein: CASSRGLAGGPDTQYF.